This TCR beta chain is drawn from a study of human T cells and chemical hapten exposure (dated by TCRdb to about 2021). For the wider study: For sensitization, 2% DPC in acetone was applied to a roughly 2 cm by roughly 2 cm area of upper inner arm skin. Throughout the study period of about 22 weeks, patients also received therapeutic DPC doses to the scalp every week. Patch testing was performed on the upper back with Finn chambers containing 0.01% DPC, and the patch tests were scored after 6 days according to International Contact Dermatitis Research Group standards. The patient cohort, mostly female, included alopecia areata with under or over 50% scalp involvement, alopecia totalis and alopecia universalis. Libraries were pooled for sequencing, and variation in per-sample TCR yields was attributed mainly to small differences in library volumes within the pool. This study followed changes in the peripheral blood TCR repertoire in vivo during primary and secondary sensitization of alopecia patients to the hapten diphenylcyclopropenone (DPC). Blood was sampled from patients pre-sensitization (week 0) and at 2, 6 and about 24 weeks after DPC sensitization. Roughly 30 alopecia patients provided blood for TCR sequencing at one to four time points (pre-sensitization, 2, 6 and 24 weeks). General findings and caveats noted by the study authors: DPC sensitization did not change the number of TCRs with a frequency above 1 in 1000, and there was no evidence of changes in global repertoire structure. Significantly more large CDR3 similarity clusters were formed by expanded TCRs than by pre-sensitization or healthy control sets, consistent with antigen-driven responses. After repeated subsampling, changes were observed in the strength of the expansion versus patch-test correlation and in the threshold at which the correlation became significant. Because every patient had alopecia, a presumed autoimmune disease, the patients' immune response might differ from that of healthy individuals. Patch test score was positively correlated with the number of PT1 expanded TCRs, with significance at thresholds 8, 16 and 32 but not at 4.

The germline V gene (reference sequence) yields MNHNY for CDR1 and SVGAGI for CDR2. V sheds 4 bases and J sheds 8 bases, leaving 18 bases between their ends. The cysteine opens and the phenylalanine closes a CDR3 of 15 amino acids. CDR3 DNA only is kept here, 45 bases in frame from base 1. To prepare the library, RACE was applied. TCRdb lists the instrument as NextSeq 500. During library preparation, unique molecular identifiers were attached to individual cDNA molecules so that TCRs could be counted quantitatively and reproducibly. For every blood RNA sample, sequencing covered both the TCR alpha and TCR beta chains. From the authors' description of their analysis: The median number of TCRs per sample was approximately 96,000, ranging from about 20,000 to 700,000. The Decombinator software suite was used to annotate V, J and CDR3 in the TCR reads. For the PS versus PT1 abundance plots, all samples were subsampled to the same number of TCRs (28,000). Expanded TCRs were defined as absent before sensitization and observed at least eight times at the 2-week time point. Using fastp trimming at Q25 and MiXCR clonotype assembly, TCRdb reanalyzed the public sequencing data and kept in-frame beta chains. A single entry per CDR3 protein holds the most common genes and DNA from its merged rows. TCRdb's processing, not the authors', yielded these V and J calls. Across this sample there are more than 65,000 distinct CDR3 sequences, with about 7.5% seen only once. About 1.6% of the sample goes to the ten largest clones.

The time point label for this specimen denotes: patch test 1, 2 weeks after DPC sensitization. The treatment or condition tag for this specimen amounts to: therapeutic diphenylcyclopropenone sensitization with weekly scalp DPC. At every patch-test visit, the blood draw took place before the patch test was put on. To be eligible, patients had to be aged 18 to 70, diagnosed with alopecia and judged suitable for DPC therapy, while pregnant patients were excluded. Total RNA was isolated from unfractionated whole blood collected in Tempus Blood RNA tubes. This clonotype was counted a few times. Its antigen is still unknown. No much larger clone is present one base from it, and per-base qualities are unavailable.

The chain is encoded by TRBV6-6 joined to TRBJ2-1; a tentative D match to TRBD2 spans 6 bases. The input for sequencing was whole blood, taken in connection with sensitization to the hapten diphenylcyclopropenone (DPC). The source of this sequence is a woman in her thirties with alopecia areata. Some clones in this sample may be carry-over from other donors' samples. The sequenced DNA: TGTGCCAGCAGTTCCCGGGGGACGGCAAGGCATGAGCAGTTCTTC. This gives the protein CASSSRGTARHEQFF.